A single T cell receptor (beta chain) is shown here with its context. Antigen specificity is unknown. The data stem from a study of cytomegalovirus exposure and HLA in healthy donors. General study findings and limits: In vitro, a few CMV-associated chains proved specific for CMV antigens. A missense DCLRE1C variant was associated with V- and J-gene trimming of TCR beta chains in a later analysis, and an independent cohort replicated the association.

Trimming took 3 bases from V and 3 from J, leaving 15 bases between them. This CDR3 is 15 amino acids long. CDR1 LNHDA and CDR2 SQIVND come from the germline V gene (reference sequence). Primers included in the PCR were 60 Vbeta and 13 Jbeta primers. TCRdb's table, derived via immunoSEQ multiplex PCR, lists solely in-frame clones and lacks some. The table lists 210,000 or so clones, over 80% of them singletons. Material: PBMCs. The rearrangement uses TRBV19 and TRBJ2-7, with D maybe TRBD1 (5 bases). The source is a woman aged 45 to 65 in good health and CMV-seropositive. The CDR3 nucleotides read TGTGCCAGTAGTATCCAGGGCCATCTATACTACGAGCAGTACTTC. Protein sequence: CASSIQGHLYYEQYF.